This is a list of T cell receptor beta chains from one sample in a study of blood T cell repertoires in COVID-19. Assay used: immunoSEQ multiplex PCR; TCRdb lists only in-frame clones, some missing. This sample has some 270,000 clones, with around 89% found just once. Sequencing was carried out using PBMCs or T cells enriched from blood (not recorded which). These receptors were collected from a woman aged 30 to 39 with acute COVID-19. Each CDR3 is given without its conserved first and last residue. Each record gives: D gene, J gene, V gene, CDR3 protein. D genes are given only for firm matches.

D: -; J: TRBJ1-2; V: TRBV6-1; CDR3: ASSELDYGYT
D: TRBD1; J: TRBJ1-2; V: TRBV24-1; CDR3: ATSDQKDREDGYT
D: TRBD2; J: TRBJ2-5; V: TRBV9; CDR3: ASSVALAGVQETQY
D: -; J: TRBJ1-4; V: TRBV13; CDR3: ASSFKGANEKLF
D: TRBD2; J: TRBJ2-7; V: TRBV28; CDR3: ASRLRTSRSYEQY
D: -; J: TRBJ1-4; V: TRBV4-1; CDR3: ASSQGRGLEEKLF
D: TRBD1; J: TRBJ1-5; V: TRBV10-3; CDR3: AISEGGQGPPQH
D: TRBD1; J: TRBJ2-2; V: TRBV25-1; CDR3: ASSAQTGGWKSAGELF
D: TRBD2; J: TRBJ2-7; V: TRBV7-2; CDR3: ASSPTREGGEQY
D: -; J: TRBJ2-7; V: TRBV9; CDR3: ASSVGSGGPYEQY
D: TRBD2; J: TRBJ2-1; V: TRBV2; CDR3: ASSQSLSGNEQF
D: -; J: TRBJ2-7; V: TRBV28; CDR3: ASSSLGGGEYEQY
D: -; J: TRBJ2-7; V: TRBV6-1; CDR3: ASSDRDEQY
D: TRBD1; J: TRBJ1-3; V: TRBV28; CDR3: ASRIGGTGGNTIY
D: -; J: TRBJ2-2; V: TRBV11-3; CDR3: ASSLGQGRAGELF
D: -; J: TRBJ2-1; V: TRBV21-1; CDR3: ASSKMGLVEQF
D: -; J: TRBJ2-1; V: TRBV10-1; CDR3: ASSQMKTGTEQF
D: TRBD1; J: TRBJ1-3; V: TRBV14; CDR3: ASSPRTGGLGNTIY
D: TRBD1; J: TRBJ1-1; V: TRBV19; CDR3: ASIRDRGKYEAF
D: -; J: TRBJ1-2; V: TRBV5-6; CDR3: ASSSGIYLYT
D: TRBD1; J: TRBJ2-7; V: TRBV5-4; CDR3: ASSTGTGSYEQY
D: TRBD1; J: TRBJ2-7; V: TRBV10-3; CDR3: AITKTTGDYEQY
D: TRBD2; J: TRBJ2-7; V: TRBV5-4; CDR3: ASSASSGSPYEQY
D: -; J: TRBJ2-1; V: TRBV7-9; CDR3: ASSPGLSSYNEQF
D: -; J: TRBJ1-1; V: TRBV5-1; CDR3: ASSLLGATEAF
D: TRBD2; J: TRBJ2-1; V: TRBV2; CDR3: ATSAGVGNEQF
D: TRBD2; J: TRBJ2-3; V: TRBV27; CDR3: ASSLYRATSSDTQY